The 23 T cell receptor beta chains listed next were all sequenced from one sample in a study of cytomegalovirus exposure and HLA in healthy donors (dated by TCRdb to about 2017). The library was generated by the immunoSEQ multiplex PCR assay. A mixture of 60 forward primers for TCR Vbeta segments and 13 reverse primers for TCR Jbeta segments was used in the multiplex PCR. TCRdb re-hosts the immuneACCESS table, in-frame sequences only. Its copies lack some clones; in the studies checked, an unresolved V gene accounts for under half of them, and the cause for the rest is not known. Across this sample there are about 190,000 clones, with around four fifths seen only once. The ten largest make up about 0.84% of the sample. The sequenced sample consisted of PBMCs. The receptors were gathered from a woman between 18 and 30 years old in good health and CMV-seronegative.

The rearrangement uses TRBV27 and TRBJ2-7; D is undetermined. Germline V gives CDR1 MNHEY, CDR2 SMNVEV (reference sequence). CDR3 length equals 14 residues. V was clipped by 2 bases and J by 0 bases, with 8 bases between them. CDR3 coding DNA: TGTGCCAGCAGTTTACGACACCTCTCCTACGAGCAGTACTTC. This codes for CASSLRHLSYEQYF.

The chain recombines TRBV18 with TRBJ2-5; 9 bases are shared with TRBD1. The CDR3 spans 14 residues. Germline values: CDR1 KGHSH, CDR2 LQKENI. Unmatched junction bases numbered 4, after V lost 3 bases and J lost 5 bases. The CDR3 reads CASSPRTGEETQYF. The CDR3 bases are TGTGCCAGCTCACCTCGGACAGGGGAGGAGACCCAGTACTTC.

As DNA, the CDR3 is TGTGCCAGCAGTGAGTTCGGACAGGGGTACCAAGAGACCCAGTACTTC. It translates to CASSEFGQGYQETQYF. The V and J genes are TRBV6-1 and TRBJ2-5, with 9 positions matching TRBD1. The germline V gene has CDR1 MNHNS and CDR2 SASEGT. The CDR3 is made up of 16 amino acids. Germline trimming cut 3 bases from V and 0 bases from J; bases unmatched to any gene: 5.

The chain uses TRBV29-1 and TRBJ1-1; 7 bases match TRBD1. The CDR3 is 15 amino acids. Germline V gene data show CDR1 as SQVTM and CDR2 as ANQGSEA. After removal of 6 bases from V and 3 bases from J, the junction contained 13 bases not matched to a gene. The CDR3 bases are TGCAGCGTATATTTCCCCGTCAGGGGGGACACTGAAGCTTTCTTT. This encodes CSVYFPVRGDTEAFF.

The CDR3 coding sequence is TGTGCCAGCAGTACCCTCGGGACAGCTGGAAACACCATATATTTT. This translates into CASSTLGTAGNTIYF. This chain uses TRBV27 with TRBJ1-3, with 7 bases that match TRBD1. This CDR3 is 15 amino acids long. V lost 5 bases and J lost 2; bases outside the gene matches: 6. CDR1 is MNHEY and CDR2 is SMNVEV in the germline V gene (reference sequence).

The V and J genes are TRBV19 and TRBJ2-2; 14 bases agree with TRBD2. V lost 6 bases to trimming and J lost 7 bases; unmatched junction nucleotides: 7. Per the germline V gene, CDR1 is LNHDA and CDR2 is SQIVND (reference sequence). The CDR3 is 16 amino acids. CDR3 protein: CASRRLAGGPDGELFF. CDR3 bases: TGTGCCAGTAGGAGACTAGCGGGGGGGCCGGACGGGGAGCTGTTTTTT.

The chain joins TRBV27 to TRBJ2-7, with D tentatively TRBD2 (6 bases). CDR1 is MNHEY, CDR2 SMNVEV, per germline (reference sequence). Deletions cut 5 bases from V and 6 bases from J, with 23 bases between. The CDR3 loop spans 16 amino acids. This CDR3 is CASSLGMGGESSEQYF. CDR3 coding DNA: TGTGCCAGCAGTCTCGGGATGGGGGGAGAGAGTAGCGAGCAGTACTTC.

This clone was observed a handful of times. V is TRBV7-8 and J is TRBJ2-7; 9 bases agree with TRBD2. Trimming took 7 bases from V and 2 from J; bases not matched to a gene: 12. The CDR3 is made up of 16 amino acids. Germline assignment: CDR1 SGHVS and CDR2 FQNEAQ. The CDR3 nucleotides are TGTGCCAGCACCCCCGGGGCTAGCGGGGCCCCCTACGAGCAGTACTTC. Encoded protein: CASTPGASGAPYEQYF.

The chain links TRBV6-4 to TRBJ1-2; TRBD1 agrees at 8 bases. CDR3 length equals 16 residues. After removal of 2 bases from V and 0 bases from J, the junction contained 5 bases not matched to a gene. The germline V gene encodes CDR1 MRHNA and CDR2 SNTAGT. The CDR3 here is CASSDPGQEPNYGYTF. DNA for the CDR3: TGTGCCAGCAGTGACCCGGGACAGGAACCTAACTATGGCTACACCTTC.

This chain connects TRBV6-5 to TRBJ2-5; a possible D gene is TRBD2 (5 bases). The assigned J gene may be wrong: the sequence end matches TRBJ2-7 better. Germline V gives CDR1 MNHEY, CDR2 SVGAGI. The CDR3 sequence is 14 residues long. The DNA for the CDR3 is TGTGCCAGCAGGCCAGACGGACTCACCTACGAGCAGTACTTC. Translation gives CASRPDGLTYEQYF.

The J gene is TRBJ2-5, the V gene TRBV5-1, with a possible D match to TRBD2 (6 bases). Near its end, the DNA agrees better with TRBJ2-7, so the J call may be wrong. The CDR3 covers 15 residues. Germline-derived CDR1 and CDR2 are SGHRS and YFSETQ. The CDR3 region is CASSFSTSLSYEQYF. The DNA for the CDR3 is TGCGCCAGCAGCTTCTCTACTAGCCTCTCCTACGAGCAGTACTTC.

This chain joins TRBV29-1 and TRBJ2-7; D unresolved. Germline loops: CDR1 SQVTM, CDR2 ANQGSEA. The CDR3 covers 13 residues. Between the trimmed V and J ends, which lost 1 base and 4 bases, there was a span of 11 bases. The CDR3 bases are TGCAGCGTTGAAGGAATACTCCCTTACGAGCAGTACTTC. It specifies CSVEGILPYEQYF.

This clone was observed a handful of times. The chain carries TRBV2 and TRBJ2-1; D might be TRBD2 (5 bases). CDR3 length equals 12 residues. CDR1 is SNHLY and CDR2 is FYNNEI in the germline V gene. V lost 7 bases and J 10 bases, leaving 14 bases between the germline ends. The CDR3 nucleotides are TGTGCCAGCAACATCGGGGTGATGGAGCAGTTCTTC. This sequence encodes CASNIGVMEQFF.

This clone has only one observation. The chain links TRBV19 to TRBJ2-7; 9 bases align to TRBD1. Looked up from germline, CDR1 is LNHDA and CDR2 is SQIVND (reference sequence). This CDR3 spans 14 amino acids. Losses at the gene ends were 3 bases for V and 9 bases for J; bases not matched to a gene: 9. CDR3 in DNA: TGTGCCAGTAGTATTAATTCGGACAGGGGAGCGCAGTACTTC. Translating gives CASSINSDRGAQYF.

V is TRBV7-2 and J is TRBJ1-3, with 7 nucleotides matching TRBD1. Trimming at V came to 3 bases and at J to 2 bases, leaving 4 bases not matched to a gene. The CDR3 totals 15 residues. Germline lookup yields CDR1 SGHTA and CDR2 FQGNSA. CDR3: CASSLLGQTGNTIYF. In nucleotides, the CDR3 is TGTGCCAGCAGCTTGTTGGGACAGACTGGAAACACCATATATTTT.

CDR3 protein: CASSWGNSNQPQHF. In DNA form, the CDR3 reads TGTGCCAGCAGTTGGGGCAATAGCAATCAGCCCCAGCATTTT. The genes are TRBV27 and TRBJ1-5, with D perhaps TRBD1 (5 bases). This CDR3 is built from 14 residues. Germline assignment: CDR1 MNHEY and CDR2 SMNVEV (reference sequence). V was trimmed by 4 bases and J by 0 bases, leaving 7 bases between them.

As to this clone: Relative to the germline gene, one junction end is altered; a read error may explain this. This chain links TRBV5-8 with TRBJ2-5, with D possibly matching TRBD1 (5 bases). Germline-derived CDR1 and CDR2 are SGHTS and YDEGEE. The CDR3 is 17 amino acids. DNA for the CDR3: TGTACCAGCAGCTCCACACGGACAAGCAGCCCTAAAGAGACCCAGTACTTC. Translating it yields CTSSSTRTSSPKETQYF.

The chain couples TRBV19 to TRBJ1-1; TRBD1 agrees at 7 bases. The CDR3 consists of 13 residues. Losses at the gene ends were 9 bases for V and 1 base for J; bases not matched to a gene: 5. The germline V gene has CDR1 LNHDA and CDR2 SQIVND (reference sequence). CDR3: CASLDRPNTEAFF. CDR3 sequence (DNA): TGTGCCAGCCTGGACAGGCCGAACACTGAAGCTTTCTTT.

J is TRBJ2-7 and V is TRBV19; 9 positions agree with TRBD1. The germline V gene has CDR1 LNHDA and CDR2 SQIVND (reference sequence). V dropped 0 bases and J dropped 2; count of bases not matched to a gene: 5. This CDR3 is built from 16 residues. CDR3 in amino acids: CASSIDTGQGAYEQYF. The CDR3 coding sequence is TGTGCCAGTAGTATAGATACGGGACAGGGAGCCTACGAGCAGTACTTC.

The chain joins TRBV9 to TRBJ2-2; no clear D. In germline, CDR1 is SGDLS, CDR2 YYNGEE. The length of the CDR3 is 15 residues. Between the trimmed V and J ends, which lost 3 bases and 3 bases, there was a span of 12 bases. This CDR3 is CASSGSFRDTGELFF. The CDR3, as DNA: TGTGCCAGCAGCGGATCTTTTCGGGACACCGGGGAGCTGTTTTTT.

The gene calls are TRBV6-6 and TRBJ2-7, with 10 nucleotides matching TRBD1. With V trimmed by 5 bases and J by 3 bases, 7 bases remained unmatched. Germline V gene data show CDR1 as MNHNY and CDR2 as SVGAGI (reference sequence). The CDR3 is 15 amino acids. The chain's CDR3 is CASSRAGTGDYEQYF. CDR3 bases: TGTGCCAGCAGTCGAGCCGGGACAGGGGACTACGAGCAGTACTTC.

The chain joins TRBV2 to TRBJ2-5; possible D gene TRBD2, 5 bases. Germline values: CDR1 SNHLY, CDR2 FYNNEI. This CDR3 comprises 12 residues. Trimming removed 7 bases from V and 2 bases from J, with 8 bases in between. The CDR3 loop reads CASTREQETQYF. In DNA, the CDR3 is TGTGCCAGCACGAGGGAACAAGAGACCCAGTACTTC.

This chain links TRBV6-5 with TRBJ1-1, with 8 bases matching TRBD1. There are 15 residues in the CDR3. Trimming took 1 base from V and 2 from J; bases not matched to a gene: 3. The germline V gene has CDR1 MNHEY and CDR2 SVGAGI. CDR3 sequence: CASSYLDRENTEAFF. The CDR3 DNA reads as TGTGCCAGCAGTTACTTGGACAGGGAAAACACTGAAGCTTTCTTT.